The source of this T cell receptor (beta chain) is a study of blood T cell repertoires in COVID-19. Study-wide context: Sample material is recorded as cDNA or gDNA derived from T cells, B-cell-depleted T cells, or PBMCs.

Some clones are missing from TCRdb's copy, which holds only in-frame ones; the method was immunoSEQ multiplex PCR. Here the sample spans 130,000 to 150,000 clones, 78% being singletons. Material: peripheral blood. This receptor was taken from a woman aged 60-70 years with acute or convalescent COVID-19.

CDR3 residues: CASTRTGAQETQYF. The CDR3 bases are TGTGCCAGCACCCGGACAGGGGCTCAAGAGACCCAGTACTTC. The chain uses TRBV11-1 and TRBJ2-5; 9 nucleotides match TRBD1. This CDR3 is 14 amino acids long. J was trimmed by 2 bases and V by 7 bases; bases with no gene match: 5. In germline, CDR1 is SGHAT, CDR2 FQDESV (reference sequence).